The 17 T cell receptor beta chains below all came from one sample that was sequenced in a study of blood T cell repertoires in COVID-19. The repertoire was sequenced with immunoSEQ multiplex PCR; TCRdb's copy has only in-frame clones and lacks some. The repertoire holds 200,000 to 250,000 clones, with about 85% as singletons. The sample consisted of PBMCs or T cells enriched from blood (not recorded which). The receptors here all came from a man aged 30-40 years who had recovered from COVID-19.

CDR3 protein: CASSLVRYADEQFF. CDR3 sequence (DNA): TGTGCCAGCAGCTTAGTTAGGTATGCGGATGAGCAGTTCTTC. The chain has TRBV11-2 and TRBJ2-1; D remains unclear. Trimming removed 1 base from V and 8 bases from J, with 12 bases in between. The CDR3 has 14 residues. Looked up from germline, CDR1 is SGHAT and CDR2 is FQNNGV.

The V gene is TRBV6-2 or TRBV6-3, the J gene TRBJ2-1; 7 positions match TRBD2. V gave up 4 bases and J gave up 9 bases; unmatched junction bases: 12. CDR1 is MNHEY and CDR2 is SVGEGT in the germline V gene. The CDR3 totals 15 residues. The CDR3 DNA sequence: TGTGCCAGCAGTTTCGCCACGGGGAGGGGACGTGAGCAGTTCTTC. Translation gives CASSFATGRGREQFF.

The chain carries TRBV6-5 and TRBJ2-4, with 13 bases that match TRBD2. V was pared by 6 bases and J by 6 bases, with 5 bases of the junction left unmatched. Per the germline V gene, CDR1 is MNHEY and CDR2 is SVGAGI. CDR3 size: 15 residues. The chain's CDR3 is CASRRTSGRLNIQYF. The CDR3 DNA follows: TGTGCCAGCAGACGGACTAGCGGGAGATTAAACATTCAGTACTTC.

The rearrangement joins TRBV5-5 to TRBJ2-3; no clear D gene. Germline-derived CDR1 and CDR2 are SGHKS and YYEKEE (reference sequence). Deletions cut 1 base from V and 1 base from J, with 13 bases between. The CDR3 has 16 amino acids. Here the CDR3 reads CASSLLRADGTDTQYF. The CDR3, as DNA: TGTGCCAGCAGCTTGCTTCGTGCAGATGGCACAGATACGCAGTATTTT.

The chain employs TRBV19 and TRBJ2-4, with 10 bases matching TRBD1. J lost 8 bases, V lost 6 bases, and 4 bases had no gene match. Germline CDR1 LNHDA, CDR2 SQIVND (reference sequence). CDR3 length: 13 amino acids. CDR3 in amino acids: CASSDRGLDIQYF. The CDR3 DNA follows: TGTGCCAGTAGCGACAGGGGGCTAGACATTCAGTACTTC.

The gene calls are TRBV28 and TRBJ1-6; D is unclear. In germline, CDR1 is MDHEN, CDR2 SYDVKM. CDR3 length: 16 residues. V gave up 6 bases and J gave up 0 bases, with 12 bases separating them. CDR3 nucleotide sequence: TGTGCCAGCAGCTGGGGAGGAGGCTCCTATAATTCACCCCTCCACTTT. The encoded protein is CASSWGGGSYNSPLHF.

CDR3 sequence (DNA): TGTGCCAGCAGTTTGGACAGGGGTCCCTCCGAGCAGTACTTC. It codes for CASSLDRGPSEQYF. The chain employs TRBV28 and TRBJ2-7, with 9 bases aligning to TRBD1. After removal of 3 bases from V and 6 bases from J, the junction contained 6 bases not matched to a gene. The CDR3 sequence is 14 residues long. The germline CDR1 and CDR2 sequences are MDHEN and SYDVKM.

This CDR3 is CAVRTTLGPSEQYF. CDR3 nucleotides: TGTGCCGTCCGGACTACCCTGGGGCCATCCGAGCAGTACTTC. The V and J genes are TRBV10-3 and TRBJ2-7, with a possible D match to TRBD2 (6 bases). The germline CDR1 and CDR2 sequences are ENHRY and SYGVKD. The CDR3 totals 14 residues. The V end was cut by 11 bases, the J end by 6 bases, with 23 bases between.

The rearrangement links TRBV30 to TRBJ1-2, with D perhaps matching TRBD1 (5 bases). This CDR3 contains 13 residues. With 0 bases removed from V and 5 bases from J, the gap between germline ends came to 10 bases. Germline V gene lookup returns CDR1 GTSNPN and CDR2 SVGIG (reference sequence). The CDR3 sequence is CAWSVGGKYGYTF. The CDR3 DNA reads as TGTGCCTGGAGTGTTGGGGGGAAATATGGCTACACCTTC.

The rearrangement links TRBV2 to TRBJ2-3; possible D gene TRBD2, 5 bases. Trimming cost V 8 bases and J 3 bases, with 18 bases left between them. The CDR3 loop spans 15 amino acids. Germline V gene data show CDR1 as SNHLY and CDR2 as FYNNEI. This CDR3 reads CASRVRGSRTDTQYF. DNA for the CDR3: TGTGCCAGCCGGGTGAGAGGGAGCAGAACAGATACGCAGTATTTT.

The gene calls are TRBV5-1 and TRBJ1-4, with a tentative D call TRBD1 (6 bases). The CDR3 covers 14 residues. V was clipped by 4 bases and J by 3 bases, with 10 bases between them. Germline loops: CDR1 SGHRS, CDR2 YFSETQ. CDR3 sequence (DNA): TGCGCCAGCAGCCCGGACAGCCCTAATGAAAAACTGTTTTTT. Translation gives CASSPDSPNEKLFF. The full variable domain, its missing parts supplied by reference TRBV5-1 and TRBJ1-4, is KAGVTQTPRYLIKTRGQQVTLSCSPISGHRSVSWYQQTPGQGLQFLFEYFSETQRNKGNFPGRFSGRQFSNSRSEMNVSTLELGDSALYLCASSPDSPNEKLFFGSGTQLSVL.

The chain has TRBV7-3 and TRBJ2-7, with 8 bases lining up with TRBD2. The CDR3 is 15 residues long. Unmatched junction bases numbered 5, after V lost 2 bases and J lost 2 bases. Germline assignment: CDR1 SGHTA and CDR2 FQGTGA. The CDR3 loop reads CASSLLAGEPYEQYF. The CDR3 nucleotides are TGTGCCAGCAGCTTACTAGCGGGTGAACCCTACGAGCAGTACTTC.

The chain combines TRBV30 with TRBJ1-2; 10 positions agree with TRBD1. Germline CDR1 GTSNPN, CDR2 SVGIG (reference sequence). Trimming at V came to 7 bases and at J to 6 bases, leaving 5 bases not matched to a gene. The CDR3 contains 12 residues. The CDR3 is CASDRGRNGYTF. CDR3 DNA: TGTGCCTCTGACAGGGGGCGCAATGGCTACACCTTC.

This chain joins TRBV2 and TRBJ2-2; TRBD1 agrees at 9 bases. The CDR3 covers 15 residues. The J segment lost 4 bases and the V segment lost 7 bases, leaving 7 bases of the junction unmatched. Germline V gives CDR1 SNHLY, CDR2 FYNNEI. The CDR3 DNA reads TGTGCCAGCACCATGACAGGGGGAACCACCGGGGAGCTGTTTTTT. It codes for CASTMTGGTTGELFF.

CDR3 DNA: TGCGCCAGCAGCTCGATTACTAGCGGGAGTGAATACAATGAGCAGTTCTTC. Translated: CASSSITSGSEYNEQFF. The V and J genes are TRBV5-1 and TRBJ2-1, with 11 bases fitting TRBD2. CDR3 length: 17 residues. V lost 3 bases and J lost 4; bases outside the gene matches: 9. In germline, CDR1 is SGHRS, CDR2 YFSETQ.

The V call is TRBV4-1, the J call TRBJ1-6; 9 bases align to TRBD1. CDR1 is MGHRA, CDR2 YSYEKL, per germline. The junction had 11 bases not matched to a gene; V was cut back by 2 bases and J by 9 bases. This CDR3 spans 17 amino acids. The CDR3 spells CASSQTGGANVISPLHF. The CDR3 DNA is TGCGCCAGCAGCCAAACAGGGGGCGCGAATGTAATTTCACCCCTCCACTTT.

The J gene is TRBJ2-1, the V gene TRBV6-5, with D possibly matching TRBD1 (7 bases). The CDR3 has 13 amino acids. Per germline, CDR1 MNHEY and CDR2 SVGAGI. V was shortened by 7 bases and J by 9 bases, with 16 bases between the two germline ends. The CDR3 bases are TGTGCCAGCAACCGTCAGGGGGGCGCTGAGCAGTTCTTC. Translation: CASNRQGGAEQFF.